This T cell receptor beta chain was found in a study of technical replicates of blood from a few donors. The junction had 6 bases not matched to a gene; V was cut back by 8 bases and J by 3 bases. This CDR3 comprises 13 residues. From germline, CDR1 is WNHNN and CDR2 SYGVQD (reference sequence). Clones were read by immunoSEQ multiplex PCR, and TCRdb kept only the in-frame ones, dropping some. The sample consists of roughly 100,000 clones, about 95% of them appearing once. The TCR was taken from a human donor in good health. Sequencing was carried out using T cells isolated from PBMCs. The chain recombines TRBV10-1 with TRBJ1-1; 7 bases fit TRBD1. CDR3: CASARTGDTEAFF. Written as DNA, the CDR3 is TGCGCCAGCGCGCGTACAGGGGACACTGAAGCTTTCTTT.